Listed below are T cell receptor beta chains from one sample, sequenced in a study of blood T cell repertoires in COVID-19. Sequencing was performed with immunoSEQ multiplex PCR; in TCRdb, only in-frame clones are kept and a portion is missing. The profile shows about 110,000 clones, around 68% of them singletons. The specimen sequenced was peripheral blood. The source of these receptors is a woman in her sixties with acute or convalescent COVID-19. The conserved cysteine and the conserved F or W are not part of the CDR3 here.

j_call | v_call | cdr3_aa
TRBJ2-2 | TRBV30 | ACTAGGSVNTGELF
TRBJ1-1 | TRBV19 | ASSEQVNTEAF
TRBJ1-2 | TRBV7-9 | ASRDEGTGGNYGYT
TRBJ1-2 | TRBV14 | ASSLLRGGTGHGYT
TRBJ2-2 | TRBV6-5 | ASSYLAGGPGGELF
TRBJ2-5 | TRBV11-2 | ASSLGQGARSETQY
TRBJ2-1 | TRBV19 | ASSPRGTGVSNEQF
TRBJ2-7 | TRBV27 | ASSSGGAGNYEQY
TRBJ1-2 | TRBV7-9 | ASSSSTGVYGYT
TRBJ2-5 | TRBV7-6 | ASSPREETQY
TRBJ1-2 | TRBV10-3 | AISLKDKEGGYT
TRBJ1-4 | TRBV6-6 | ASSSGQGREKLF
TRBJ1-2 | TRBV2 | ASRADSYGYT
TRBJ1-5 | TRBV6-1 | ASSEVWGPPPQH
TRBJ1-6 | TRBV30 | AVLGGIENSPLH